The T cell receptor beta chain under discussion was sequenced for a study of blood T cell repertoires in COVID-19. For the study at large: COVID-19 samples collected from the United States, Italy and Spain covered acute and convalescent phases. PBMCs, B-cell-depleted T cells, or T cells were the source of the cDNA or gDNA that made up the material.

As originally analysed: The assay estimated nucleated cells by amplifying reference gene primers. Profiling relied on immunoSEQ multiplex PCR, and the TCRdb table lists in-frame clones only, not all of them. D and trimming were read from the DNA, whereas the V and J calls and clone size are those reported in that table. The table lists roughly 380,000 clones, about 88% of them singletons. Per the germline V gene, CDR1 is SGHTA and CDR2 is FQGNSA. The CDR3 covers 15 residues. V was clipped by 8 bases and J by 1 base; unmatched bases: 8. The Seattle site enrolled patients during active infection and followed them longitudinally.

The J gene is TRBJ2-5, the V gene TRBV7-2; the match to TRBD2 covers 9 bases. This sequence was found in a woman aged 40 to 50 with COVID-19, enrolled during active disease. Sequences were obtained from peripheral blood. CDR3 region: CASVRVAGAQETQYF. The CDR3 bases are TGTGCCAGCGTGAGGGTAGCGGGAGCCCAAGAGACCCAGTACTTC.